This T cell receptor beta chain is from a study of T cell responses to AZD1222 COVID-19 vaccine. This CDR3 is 16 amino acids long. The ends lost 3 bases at V and 2 bases at J; junction bases unmatched: 9. Germline-derived CDR1 and CDR2 are SGDLS and YYNGEE. Clones were sequenced by immunoSEQ multiplex PCR, and TCRdb holds only the in-frame ones, with some missing. There are around 50,000 clones in the sample; about 89% occur only once, and over 4% lies in the top ten. This clone was seen once. The sequence was obtained from an adult who received the AZD1222 COVID-19 vaccine. The sequencing here drew on peripheral blood, taken 28 days after the second AZD1222 dose. The genes are TRBV9 and TRBJ2-7, with 9 positions matching TRBD2. The CDR3 region has the DNA TGTGCCAGCAGCGGAACTGGGCTAGCGGGACCCTACGAGCAGTACTTC. Translating gives CASSGTGLAGPYEQYF.